These 26 T cell receptor beta chains were sequenced from one sample in a study of PD-L1 blockade in urothelial cancer. Assay: immunoSEQ multiplex PCR; the TCRdb copy retains only in-frame clones and omits some. The data show roughly 91,000 clones, over 65% seen once. Time point noted: pretreatment peripheral blood. Sequenced here: PBMCs, sampled around atezolizumab (anti-PD-L1) treatment. These receptors were obtained from a man in his fifties or sixties with urothelial cancer.

This chain joins TRBV19 and TRBJ2-2, with a possible D match to TRBD2 (5 bases). The ends were cut back, 1 base at V and 2 bases at J, with 11 bases in the middle. This CDR3 spans 16 amino acids. The germline V gene has CDR1 LNHDA and CDR2 SQIVND (reference sequence). The chain's CDR3 is CASSIGSGVNTGELFF. The CDR3 DNA reads as TGTGCCAGTAGTATAGGTTCCGGGGTCAACACCGGGGAGCTGTTTTTT.

In this sample, this clone turned up a few times. The J gene is TRBJ1-2, the V gene TRBV13, with D possibly TRBD1 on 6 matching bases. Germline CDR1 PRHDT, CDR2 FYEKMQ (reference sequence). The CDR3 contains 14 residues. V gave up 6 bases and J gave up 8 bases, with 19 bases separating them. The CDR3 nucleotides read TGTGCCAGCAGTGGTGGTCAGGGGCGGTGGGGCTACACCTTC. As protein: CASSGGQGRWGYTF.

The genes are TRBV10-3 and TRBJ2-2, with 8 bases fitting TRBD2. V dropped 2 bases and J dropped 7; count of bases not matched to a gene: 9. CDR1 and CDR2 (germline): ENHRY, SYGVKD. The CDR3 consists of 16 residues. The CDR3 region is CAISERGGANIGELFF. In nucleotides, the CDR3 is TGTGCCATCAGTGAGCGGGGGGGGGCTAATATCGGGGAGCTGTTTTTT.

J is TRBJ2-7 and V is TRBV5-4; possibly TRBD1 for D (7 bases). V was pared by 4 bases and J by 5 bases, with 13 bases between. The CDR3 runs 13 residues. CDR1 is SGHNT and CDR2 is YYREEE in the germline V gene (reference sequence). DNA for the CDR3: TGTGCCAGCAGCACAGGGGAGGAAGACGAGCAGTACTTC. Translated: CASSTGEEDEQYF.

This chain's CDR3 is CASSRETGGGEKLFF. The DNA for the CDR3 is TGTGCCAGTAGTAGGGAGACAGGGGGCGGAGAAAAACTGTTTTTT. The chain uses TRBV19 and TRBJ1-4, with 10 bases lining up with TRBD1. The CDR3 covers 15 residues. Per the germline V gene, CDR1 is LNHDA and CDR2 is SQIVND (reference sequence). V lost 4 bases and J lost 8; bases outside the gene matches: 7. Combining the CDR3 with reference TRBV19 and TRBJ1-4 gives the whole variable domain DGGITQSPKYLFRKEGQNVTLSCEQNLNHDAMYWYRQDPGQGLRLIYYSQIVNDFQKGDIAEGYSVSREKKESFPLTVTSAQKNPTAFYLCASSRETGGGEKLFFGSGTQLSVL.

The chain has TRBV13 and TRBJ2-4, with D perhaps TRBD2 (6 bases). The CDR3 totals 18 residues. V lost 4 bases to trimming and J lost 0 bases, with 19 bases between them. Germline values: CDR1 PRHDT, CDR2 FYEKMQ (reference sequence). The DNA for the CDR3 is TGTGCCAGCAGCTCCGACAGTAAGAGGACTAAAGCCAAAAACATTCAGTACTTC. Amino acid sequence: CASSSDSKRTKAKNIQYF.

The V gene is TRBV11-3, the J gene TRBJ2-1, with 8 bases identical to TRBD2. V gave up 5 bases and J gave up 4 bases; unmatched junction bases: 7. Germline V CDR1 and CDR2: SGHNT, YENEEA. The CDR3 is 15 amino acids. The CDR3: CASSISGGRYNEQFF. The CDR3 coding sequence is TGTGCCAGCAGCATAAGCGGGGGAAGGTACAATGAGCAGTTCTTC.

The chain has TRBV10-1 and TRBJ2-1; TRBD1 aligns across 11 bases. This CDR3 has 17 residues. The V gene's germline CDR1 is WNHNN and CDR2 SYGVQD (reference sequence). After removal of 4 bases from V and 8 bases from J, the junction contained 13 bases not matched to a gene. CDR3 sequence reads: CASSGNFRTGGFDEQFF. DNA of the CDR3: TGCGCCAGCAGTGGAAATTTTAGGACAGGGGGCTTCGATGAGCAGTTCTTC.

This clone was picked up a small number of times. V gene TRBV14 combines with J gene TRBJ2-7, with a tentative D call TRBD2 (6 bases). V lost 3 bases to trimming and J lost 13 bases, with 22 bases between them. CDR1 is SGHDN, CDR2 FVKESK, per germline. The length of the CDR3 is 14 residues. The CDR3 spells CASSQFLPRDFGYF. The CDR3 region has the DNA TGTGCCAGCAGCCAGTTCCTACCCCGGGACTTCGGATACTTC.

The chain employs TRBV5-4 and TRBJ1-2; TRBD1 matches 7 bases. V lost 4 bases, J lost 6 bases, and 6 bases stayed unmatched. The CDR3 loop spans 13 amino acids. CDR1 is SGHNT and CDR2 is YYREEE in the germline V gene (reference sequence). CDR3 nucleotide sequence: TGTGCCAGCAGCCCCCGGGACAGACATGGCTACACCTTC. Protein product: CASSPRDRHGYTF.

This chain uses TRBV30 with TRBJ2-7; 9 nucleotides match TRBD2. After removal of 1 base from V and 5 bases from J, the junction contained 9 bases not matched to a gene. The CDR3 has 15 amino acids. Germline-derived CDR1 and CDR2 are GTSNPN and SVGIG (reference sequence). CDR3 nucleotides: TGTGCCTGGAGTGCTACGGGCGGGAGGGCCAACGAGCAGTACTTC. Translated, it gives CAWSATGGRANEQYF.

This clone has just one count. The chain employs TRBV9 and TRBJ1-2, with a tentative D call TRBD1 (6 bases). Germline V gives CDR1 SGDLS, CDR2 YYNGEE. The V and J ends lost 0 bases and 4 bases respectively, with 22 bases between them. The CDR3 runs to 18 residues. The CDR3 DNA sequence: TGTGCCAGCAGCGTAGCTCTCGGGGGGCAGGGTATCGCCTATGGCTACACCTTC. Translation gives CASSVALGGQGIAYGYTF.

CDR3 in DNA: TGTGCCAGCAGGAGGGGGAGCGGGGGAAACAATGAGCAGTTCTTC. Translated, it gives CASRRGSGGNNEQFF. The chain couples TRBV11-2 to TRBJ2-1; 8 nucleotides agree with TRBD2. The germline CDR1 and CDR2 sequences are SGHAT and FQNNGV. CDR3 size: 15 residues. J was trimmed by 5 bases and V by 6 bases; bases with no gene match: 9.

A note on this clone: A junction end diverges from the germline sequence, so it may reflect a read error. V is TRBV18 and J is TRBJ2-7; TRBD1 agrees at 9 bases. The CDR3 runs 14 residues. Looked up from germline, CDR1 is KGHSH and CDR2 is LQKENI. The CDR3 region is CASSSGGDRVFLVF. The CDR3 region has the DNA TGTGCCAGCTCAAGCGGCGGGGACAGGGTGTTTTTGGTTTTC.

J is TRBJ1-3 and V is TRBV28; 8 bases are a match to TRBD1. This CDR3 is 14 amino acids long. V lost 3 bases to trimming and J lost 2 bases; unmatched junction nucleotides: 0. Germline CDR1 is MDHEN and CDR2 is SYDVKM. The chain's CDR3 is CASSLTGAGNTIYF. The CDR3 DNA sequence: TGTGCCAGCAGTTTGACAGGGGCTGGAAACACCATATATTTT.

This clone has only a few counts. The chain is built from TRBV27 and TRBJ1-3; 8 bases agree with TRBD1. The CDR3 is 14 amino acids. With V trimmed by 4 bases and J by 4 bases, 3 bases remained unmatched. Germline CDR1 and CDR2: MNHEY and SMNVEV (reference sequence). CDR3 in DNA: TGTGCCAGCAGTTCCAGGGGGCTGGGAAACACCATATATTTT. Its protein is CASSSRGLGNTIYF.

The rearrangement links TRBV5-1 to TRBJ1-1; 8 nucleotides match TRBD1. The CDR3 runs 15 residues. V lost 0 bases and J lost 2; bases outside the gene matches: 3. Germline V CDR1 and CDR2: SGHRS, YFSETQ. As DNA, the CDR3 is TGCGCCAGCAGCTTGGACAGGGGGGGAAACACTGAAGCTTTCTTT. Amino acids: CASSLDRGGNTEAFF.

The V and J genes are TRBV9 and TRBJ2-3; the D gene is possibly TRBD2 (5 bases). Between the trimmed V and J ends, which lost 3 bases and 8 bases, there was a span of 22 bases. The V gene's germline CDR1 is SGDLS and CDR2 YYNGEE. The CDR3 loop spans 16 amino acids. CDR3 protein: CASSGPKAEPSGTQYF. As DNA, the CDR3 is TGTGCCAGCAGCGGTCCTAAGGCGGAACCAAGCGGTACGCAGTATTTT.

The V and J genes are TRBV13 and TRBJ2-1, with 13 bases matching TRBD2. With 5 bases clipped from V and 4 bases from J, the junction kept 5 bases outside the gene matches. Germline V gene lookup returns CDR1 PRHDT and CDR2 FYEKMQ (reference sequence). The CDR3 has 16 residues. In nucleotides, the CDR3 is TGTGCCAGCAGCACCCGACTAGCGGGGGGTTACAATGAGCAGTTCTTC. This sequence encodes CASSTRLAGGYNEQFF.

J is TRBJ2-7 and V is TRBV6-1; 9 positions match TRBD1. The CDR3 has 16 amino acids. The trim removed 1 base at V and 3 bases at J, leaving 7 bases unmatched. The germline CDR1 and CDR2 sequences are MNHNS and SASEGT. The CDR3 coding sequence is TGTGCCAGCAGTGAAGGGGGACAGGGAAGATTCTACGAGCAGTACTTC. This translates into CASSEGGQGRFYEQYF.

The gene calls are TRBV29-1 and TRBJ2-7; 10 nucleotides align to TRBD2. After removal of 6 bases from V and 4 bases from J, the junction contained 15 bases not matched to a gene. The CDR3 runs to 16 residues. CDR1 SQVTM and CDR2 ANQGSEA come from the germline V gene. This chain's CDR3 is CSVTTPLAGALYEQYF. Written as DNA, the CDR3 is TGCAGCGTCACCACCCCCCTAGCGGGAGCGTTGTACGAGCAGTACTTC.

The chain carries TRBV7-9 and TRBJ2-6; TRBD2 might be the D (5 bases). CDR3 length: 17 amino acids. Trimming removed 5 bases at V and 0 bases at J, with 14 bases between. Germline CDR1 and CDR2: SEHNR and FQNEAQ (reference sequence). The chain's CDR3 is CASSVGARGSGANVLTF. The CDR3 DNA follows: TGTGCCAGCAGCGTTGGAGCTCGGGGCTCTGGGGCCAACGTCCTGACTTTC.

This clone has a single count. This chain connects TRBV7-2 to TRBJ2-5; 8 nucleotides line up with TRBD1. CDR3 size: 14 residues. V gave up 6 bases and J gave up 4 bases; unmatched junction bases: 7. Germline-derived CDR1 and CDR2 are SGHTA and FQGNSA. Written as DNA, the CDR3 is TGTGCCAGCAGGACTAACAGGGGGTCAGAGACCCAGTACTTC. Protein sequence: CASRTNRGSETQYF.

V is TRBV6-1 and J is TRBJ1-5, with D possibly matching TRBD1 (6 bases). V was trimmed by 6 bases and J by 4 bases, leaving 13 bases between them. Germline V gene lookup returns CDR1 MNHNS and CDR2 SASEGT. The CDR3 extends over 14 amino acids. The CDR3 sequence is CASSPGHINQPQHF. CDR3 DNA sequence: TGTGCCAGCAGCCCGGGACACATAAATCAGCCCCAGCATTTT.

The rearrangement uses TRBV10-3 and TRBJ1-5, with a possible D match to TRBD1 (5 bases). From germline, CDR1 is ENHRY and CDR2 SYGVKD. CDR3 length: 15 amino acids. Trimming stripped 3 bases from V and 1 base from J, with 10 bases between. The CDR3 region has the DNA TGTGCCATCAGTGAAGGGGTCGTGAGCAATCAGCCCCAGCATTTT. It translates to CAISEGVVSNQPQHF.

As DNA, the CDR3 is TGTGCCAGCAGTTACTCGATAGAGGTGGGACTAGGAGGTTACTTC. It encodes CASSYSIEVGLGGYF. V and J are TRBV6-6 and TRBJ2-5, with 8 bases aligning to TRBD2. Trimming took 0 bases from V and 14 from J; bases not matched to a gene: 14. Germline V gene lookup returns CDR1 MNHNY and CDR2 SVGAGI (reference sequence). This CDR3 region has 15 residues.